The rows below give T cell receptor beta chains drawn from one sample of a study of blood T cell repertoires in COVID-19. Sequencing was performed with immunoSEQ multiplex PCR; in TCRdb, only in-frame clones are kept and a portion is missing. The data show 200,000 to 250,000 clones, approximately 83% seen once. Source material: peripheral blood. These receptors all stem from an older woman with acute or convalescent COVID-19. CDR3s leave out the opening cysteine and the closing phenylalanine or tryptophan. D genes are given only for firm matches.

d_gene	j_gene	v_gene	CDR3aa
-	TRBJ1-6	TRBV25-1	ASSDSRGYNSPLH
-	TRBJ1-6	TRBV11-3	ASSLGSNSPLH
TRBD2	TRBJ2-1	TRBV4-1	ASSPGTSGGFNEQF
TRBD1	TRBJ2-1	TRBV7-8	ASSLGRTGGTQF
TRBD1	TRBJ1-1	TRBV5-1	ASSSLLGQGAEAF
-	TRBJ1-3	TRBV11-2	ASSFMGGGNTIY
-	TRBJ1-1	TRBV27	ASSPRGAYTEAF
-	TRBJ2-3	TRBV27	ASSLTSTDTQY
TRBD1	TRBJ1-2	TRBV3-1/TRBV3-2	ASSQSMTGKRGYT
-	TRBJ2-7	TRBV12-5	ASGLILYEQY
-	TRBJ1-2	TRBV5-5	ASSWTEYGYT
-	TRBJ2-2	TRBV5-4	ASSSERPTGELF
-	TRBJ2-1	TRBV2	ASSELAGDEQF
-	TRBJ2-7	TRBV18	ASSPPTSTHEQY
-	TRBJ1-5	TRBV15	ATSRTGWGGDQPQH
TRBD1	TRBJ1-2	TRBV2	ASSEATGTAYGYT
-	TRBJ1-2	TRBV6-6	ASRPGQNSLYGYT
-	TRBJ1-2	TRBV28	ASSLWADPFFGYT
TRBD2	TRBJ2-3	TRBV6-1	ASSARLAGGADTQY
-	TRBJ2-3	TRBV24-1	ATAGSTDTQY
-	TRBJ1-2	TRBV28	ASSLGGAGSYGYT
-	TRBJ2-3	TRBV27	ASSLKSRVADTQY
-	TRBJ1-1	TRBV5-1	ASSLALDIGIRGTEAF
TRBD2	TRBJ2-3	TRBV24-1	ATSDTSGGGTDTQY
-	TRBJ1-2	TRBV5-4	ASTQSGGVKINYGYT
-	TRBJ2-3	TRBV3-1/TRBV3-2	ASSQDRLAPRDTQY
-	TRBJ2-7	TRBV11-2	ASSLNSYEQY
-	TRBJ1-6	TRBV5-4	ASSRTGTKNSPLH
-	TRBJ2-5	TRBV3-1/TRBV3-2	ASSQTLGGGETQY
TRBD2	TRBJ2-3	TRBV7-9	ASSLGGLAGWKDTQY
TRBD1	TRBJ1-3	TRBV3-1/TRBV3-2	ASSQLMGQGTSGNTIY
-	TRBJ1-3	TRBV12-3/TRBV12-4	ASSVSGENTIY
TRBD2	TRBJ2-2	TRBV10-2	ASKRLAGKNTGELF
-	TRBJ1-4	TRBV30	AWGAGAKLF
-	TRBJ1-3	TRBV15	ATSRQKTVSGNTIY
-	TRBJ1-1	TRBV30	AWSQRDTEAF
TRBD1	TRBJ1-5	TRBV5-1	ASSFGTGGEQPQH
-	TRBJ2-5	TRBV21-1	ASRTSSESQETQY
-	TRBJ1-4	TRBV4-1	ASSQDSATDEKLF
TRBD1	TRBJ2-4	TRBV5-5	ASSSFGTGANIQY
TRBD2	TRBJ2-1	TRBV7-2	ASSLTSGGNNEQF
TRBD2	TRBJ2-1	TRBV5-6	ASSKQRGTYNEQF
-	TRBJ1-5	TRBV28	ASSLPRVDQPQH
-	TRBJ2-7	TRBV28	ASSRGGTLTYEQY
TRBD1	TRBJ1-4	TRBV2	ASRIRTGSIQEKLF
TRBD2	TRBJ2-1	TRBV5-1	ASSPGLGPNEQF
-	TRBJ1-1	TRBV4-3	ASSQVRGLATEAF
TRBD1	TRBJ2-5	TRBV5-4	ASSTGTAQETQY
-	TRBJ2-1	TRBV7-2	ASSLVGYEQF
TRBD2	TRBJ2-2	TRBV4-1	ASSLRTSGGNTGELF
-	TRBJ1-4	TRBV2	ASSRQFATNEKLF
TRBD2	TRBJ2-2	TRBV2	ASSEWLADTGELF
-	TRBJ1-1	TRBV5-1	ASSLAVNTEAF